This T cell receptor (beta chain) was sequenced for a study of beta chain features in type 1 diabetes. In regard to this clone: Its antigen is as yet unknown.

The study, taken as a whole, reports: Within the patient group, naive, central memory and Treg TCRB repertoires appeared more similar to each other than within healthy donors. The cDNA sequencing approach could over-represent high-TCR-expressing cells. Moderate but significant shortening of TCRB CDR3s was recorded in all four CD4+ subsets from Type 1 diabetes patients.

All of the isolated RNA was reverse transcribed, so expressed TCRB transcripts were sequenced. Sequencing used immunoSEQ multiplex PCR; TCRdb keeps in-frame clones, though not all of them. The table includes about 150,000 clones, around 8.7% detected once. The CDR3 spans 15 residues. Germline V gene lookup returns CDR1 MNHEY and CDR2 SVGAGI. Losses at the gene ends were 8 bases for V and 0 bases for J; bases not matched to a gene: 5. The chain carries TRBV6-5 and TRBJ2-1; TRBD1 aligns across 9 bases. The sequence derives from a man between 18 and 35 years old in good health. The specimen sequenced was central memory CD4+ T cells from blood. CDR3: CASGLTGGSYNEQFF. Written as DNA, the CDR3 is TGTGCCAGCGGGTTGACAGGGGGCTCCTACAATGAGCAGTTCTTC.